This paragraph covers one TCR beta chain sequence. V lost 5 bases and J lost 4; bases outside the gene matches: 9. Germline CDR1 and CDR2: SGHVS and FNYEAQ. The CDR3 is 15 residues long. The data were obtained in a study of blood T cell repertoires in COVID-19. It was during active infection that Seattle patients were enrolled and then longitudinally followed. TCRdb keeps only in-frame clones here, not all; method: immunoSEQ multiplex PCR. Of 250,000 to 300,000 clones in the sample, approximately 87% were seen once. The chain recombines TRBV7-6 with TRBJ2-7, with 9 bases matching TRBD1. This TCR was recovered from a woman in her twenties or thirties with COVID-19, enrolled during active disease. Sequencing used peripheral blood. In DNA form, the CDR3 reads TGTGCCAGCAGCCCATCAGCCGGGACAGGGTACGAGCAGTACTTC. Amino acid sequence: CASSPSAGTGYEQYF. Drawing the rest from reference TRBV7-6 and TRBJ2-7, the complete variable domain is GAGVSQSPRYKVTKRGQDVALRCDPISGHVSLYWYRQALGQGPEFLTYFNYEAQQDKSGLPNDRFSAERPEGSISTLTIQRTEQRDSAMYRCASSPSAGTGYEQYFGPGTRLTVT.